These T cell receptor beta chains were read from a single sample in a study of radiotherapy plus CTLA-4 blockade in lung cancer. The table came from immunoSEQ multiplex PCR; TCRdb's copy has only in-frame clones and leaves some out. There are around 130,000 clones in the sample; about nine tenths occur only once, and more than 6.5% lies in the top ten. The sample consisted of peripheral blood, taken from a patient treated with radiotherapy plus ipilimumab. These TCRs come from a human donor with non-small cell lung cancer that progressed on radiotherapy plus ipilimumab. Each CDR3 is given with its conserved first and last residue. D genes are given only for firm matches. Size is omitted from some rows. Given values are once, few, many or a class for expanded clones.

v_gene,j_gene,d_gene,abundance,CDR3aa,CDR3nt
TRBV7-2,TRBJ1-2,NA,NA,CASSPRRVANGYTF,TGTGCCAGCAGCCCCAGGAGGGTCGCAAACGGCTACACCTTC
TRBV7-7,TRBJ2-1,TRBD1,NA,CASSLGQGANNEQFF,TGTGCTAGCAGCTTAGGACAGGGGGCTAACAATGAGCAGTTCTTC
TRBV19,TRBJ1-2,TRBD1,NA,CASSRDRGAKYGYTF,TGTGCCAGTAGTAGGGACAGGGGGGCTAAATATGGCTACACCTTC
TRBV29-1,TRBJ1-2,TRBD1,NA,CSVASDRGSYGYTF,TGCAGCGTAGCGTCCGACAGGGGTTCTTATGGCTACACCTTC
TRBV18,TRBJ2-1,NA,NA,CASSRSAGVDEQFF,TGTGCCAGCTCACGTTCGGCAGGGGTAGATGAGCAGTTCTTC
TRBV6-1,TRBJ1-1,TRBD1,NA,CASSATGATEAFF,TGTGCCAGCAGTGCGACAGGGGCCACTGAAGCTTTCTTT
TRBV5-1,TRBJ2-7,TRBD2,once,CASSLVHGREDSYEQYF,TGCGCCAGCAGCTTGGTGCATGGGCGGGAGGACTCCTACGAGCAGTACTTC
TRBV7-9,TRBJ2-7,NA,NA,CASSLESYEQYF,TGTGCCAGCAGCTTAGAGTCCTACGAGCAGTACTTC
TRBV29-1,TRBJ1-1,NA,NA,CSVAGVLNTEAFF,TGCAGCGTAGCAGGGGTCCTGAACACTGAAGCTTTCTTT
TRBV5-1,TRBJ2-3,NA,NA,CASRLQRTTDTQYF,TGCGCCAGCAGGTTACAGAGAACCACAGATACGCAGTATTTT
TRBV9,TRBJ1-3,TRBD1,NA,CASSVGQGFGNTIYF,TGTGCCAGCAGCGTTGGACAGGGGTTTGGAAACACCATATATTTT
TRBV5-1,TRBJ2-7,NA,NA,CASSLVQGYYEQYF,TGCGCCAGCAGCTTGGTGCAGGGGTACTACGAGCAGTACTTC
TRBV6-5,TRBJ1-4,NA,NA,CASRRTAGEKLFF,TGTGCCAGCAGGCGGACGGCCGGGGAAAAACTGTTTTTT
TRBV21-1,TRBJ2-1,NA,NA,CASTKDREEVGHLWGNNEQFF,TGTGCCAGCACCAAGGACAGGGAGGAGGTCGGCCACCTATGGGGCAACAATGAGCAGTTCTTC
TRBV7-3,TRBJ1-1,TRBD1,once,CASSLKGQGATEAFF,TGTGCCAGCAGCTTAAAGGGACAGGGGGCCACTGAAGCTTTCTTT
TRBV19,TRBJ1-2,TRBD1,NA,CASSIVSTGVGGYTF,TGTGCCAGTAGTATAGTCTCCACAGGGGTCGGCGGCTACACCTTC
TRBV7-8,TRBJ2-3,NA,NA,CASSSTGPTGTDTQYF,TGTGCCAGCAGCTCGACCGGTCCGACAGGCACAGATACGCAGTATTTT
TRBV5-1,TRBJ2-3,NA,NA,CASSLGRGNAPDTQYF,TGCGCCAGCAGCTTGGGCCGAGGGAACGCCCCAGATACGCAGTATTTT
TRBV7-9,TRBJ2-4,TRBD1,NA,CASSLATGAGKNIQYF,TGTGCCAGCAGCTTAGCCACAGGGGCGGGCAAAAACATTCAGTACTTC
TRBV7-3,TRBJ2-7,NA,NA,CASGSLGASVENYEQYF,TGTGCCAGCGGGTCGTTGGGGGCAAGCGTCGAGAATTACGAGCAGTACTTC
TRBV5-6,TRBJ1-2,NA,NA,CASSPATDNYGYTF,TGTGCCAGCAGTCCCGCGACAGATAACTATGGCTACACCTTC
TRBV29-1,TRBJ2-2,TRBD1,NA,CSVAPQGGSGELFF,TGCAGCGTTGCCCCACAGGGGGGCTCCGGGGAGCTGTTTTTT
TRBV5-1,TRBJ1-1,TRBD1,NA,CASRQGTEAFF,TGCGCCAGCAGACAGGGGACTGAAGCTTTCTTT
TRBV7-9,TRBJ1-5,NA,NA,CASTRDSNQPQHF,TGTGCCAGCACTAGGGACAGCAATCAGCCCCAGCATTTT
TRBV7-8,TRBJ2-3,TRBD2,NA,CASSLGTLAGSKADTQYF,TGTGCCAGCAGCTTAGGGACGCTAGCGGGAAGTAAAGCAGATACGCAGTATTTT
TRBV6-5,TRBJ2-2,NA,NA,CASSYRMRETGELFF,TGTGCCAGCAGTTACAGGATGAGGGAAACCGGGGAGCTGTTTTTT
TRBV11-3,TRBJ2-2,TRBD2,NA,CASSLVGLAINTGELFF,TGTGCCAGCAGCTTAGTTGGACTAGCGATTAACACCGGGGAGCTGTTTTTT
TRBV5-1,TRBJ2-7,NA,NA,CASREDWIYEQYF,TGCGCCAGCAGGGAAGACTGGATCTACGAGCAGTACTTC
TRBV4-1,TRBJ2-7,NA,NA,CTSSPTGTRNYEQCF,TGCACCAGCAGCCCCACCGGGACAAGGAACTACGAGCAGTGCTTC
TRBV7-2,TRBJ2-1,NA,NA,CASSSRVRVLVVDEQFF,TGTGCCAGCAGCTCAAGAGTGAGGGTCTTGGTGGTGGATGAGCAGTTCTTC
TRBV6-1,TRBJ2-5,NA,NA,CASSDTPPGTLREAQYF,TGTGCCAGCAGTGATACCCCCCCCGGGACCCTAAGAGAGGCCCAGTACTTC
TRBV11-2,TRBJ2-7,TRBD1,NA,CASSFGQGGWYEQYF,TGTGCCAGCAGCTTCGGACAGGGGGGTTGGTACGAGCAGTACTTC
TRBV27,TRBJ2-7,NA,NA,CATPLQADEQYF,TGTGCCACTCCACTTCAGGCGGACGAGCAGTACTTC
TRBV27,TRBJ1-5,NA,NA,CASSMARGLNQPQHF,TGTGCCAGCAGTATGGCTCGGGGCCTCAATCAGCCCCAGCATTTT
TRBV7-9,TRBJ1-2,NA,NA,CASSLDPNYGYTF,TGTGCCAGCAGCTTAGATCCCAACTATGGCTACACCTTC
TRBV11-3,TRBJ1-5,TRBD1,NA,CASSPRQGAGNQPQHF,TGTGCCAGCAGCCCTCGACAGGGGGCGGGCAATCAGCCCCAGCATTTT
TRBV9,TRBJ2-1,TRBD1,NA,CASSAGTGGVYEQFF,TGTGCCAGCAGCGCAGGGACAGGGGGGGTCTATGAGCAGTTCTTC